This entry features one TCR beta chain sequence. The antigen is undetermined. The study ran its PCR with 60 Vbeta and 13 Jbeta primers. The assay was immunoSEQ multiplex PCR, and TCRdb's table has in-frame clones only and misses some. This sample has 200,000 to 250,000 clones, with about 89% found just once. The V gene's germline CDR1 is MNHNS and CDR2 SASEGT. This CDR3 has 15 residues. V shed 1 base and J 7 bases; nucleotides not matched to a gene: 3. These data are taken from a study of cytomegalovirus exposure and HLA in healthy donors. Study results and caveats: TCR beta V- and J-gene trimming, according to a later analysis, was linked to a missense DCLRE1C variant. One later analysis reportedly identified an Asian-associated ancestry cluster that showed fewer N-insertions than the roughly 720-donor mean. TCR beta V segments were, for the most part, productive about 87% or about 30% of the time in an earlier analysis. Excluded were some V segments that proved indistinguishable, including TRBV6-2 and TRBV6-3.

The chain combines TRBV6-1 with TRBJ1-6; the match to TRBD1 covers 8 bases. The sequence was collected from a young woman in good health and CMV-seronegative. Sequenced input: PBMCs. Here the CDR3 reads CASSEGTGRNSPLHF. CDR3 nucleotides: TGTGCCAGCAGTGAAGGGACAGGGCGGAATTCACCCCTCCACTTT.